The TCR beta chain under discussion was sequenced for a study of T cell responses to AZD1222 COVID-19 vaccine. Repertoires were generated with immunoSEQ multiplex PCR, while TCRdb's copy carries only in-frame clones and drops some. The repertoire consists of over 25,000 clones, with approximately 90% occurring once and the leading ten covering roughly 8.8%. Germline lookup yields CDR1 LGHNA and CDR2 YNFKEQ. CDR3 length: 16 amino acids. Trimming stripped 0 bases from V and 4 bases from J, with 13 bases between. This TCR was sampled from an adult who received the AZD1222 COVID-19 vaccine. This specimen was peripheral blood, taken 28 days after the second AZD1222 dose. The genes are TRBV4-2 and TRBJ1-3; D possibly corresponds to TRBD1 (5 bases). The CDR3 DNA reads as TGTGCCAGCAGCCAAGATCTCGGGGCCAGCGGAAACACCATATATTTT. Translated: CASSQDLGASGNTIYF.